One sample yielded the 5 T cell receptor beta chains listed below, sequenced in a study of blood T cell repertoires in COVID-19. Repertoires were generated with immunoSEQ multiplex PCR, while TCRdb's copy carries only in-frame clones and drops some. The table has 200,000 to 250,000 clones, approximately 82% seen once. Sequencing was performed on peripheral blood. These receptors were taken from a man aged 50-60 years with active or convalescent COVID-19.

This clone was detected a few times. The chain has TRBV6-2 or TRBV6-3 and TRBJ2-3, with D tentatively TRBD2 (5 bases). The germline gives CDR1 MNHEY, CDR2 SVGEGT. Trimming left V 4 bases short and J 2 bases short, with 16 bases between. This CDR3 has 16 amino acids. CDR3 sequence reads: CASSSNGLFTTDTQYF. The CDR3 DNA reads TGTGCCAGCAGTTCGAATGGACTCTTCACCACAGATACGCAGTATTTT.

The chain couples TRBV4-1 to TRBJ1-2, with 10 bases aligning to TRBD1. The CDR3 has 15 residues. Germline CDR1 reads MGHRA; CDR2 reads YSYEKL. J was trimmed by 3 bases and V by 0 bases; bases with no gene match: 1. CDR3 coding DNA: TGCGCCAGCAGCCAAGATGGGACAGGGGACTATGGCTACACCTTC. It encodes CASSQDGTGDYGYTF.

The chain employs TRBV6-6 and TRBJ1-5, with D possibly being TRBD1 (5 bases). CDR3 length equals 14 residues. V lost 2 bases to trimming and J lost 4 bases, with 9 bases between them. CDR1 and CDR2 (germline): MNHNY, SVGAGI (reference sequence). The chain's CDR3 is CASSYGGGNQPQHF. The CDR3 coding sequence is TGTGCCAGCAGTTACGGCGGGGGAAATCAGCCCCAGCATTTT.

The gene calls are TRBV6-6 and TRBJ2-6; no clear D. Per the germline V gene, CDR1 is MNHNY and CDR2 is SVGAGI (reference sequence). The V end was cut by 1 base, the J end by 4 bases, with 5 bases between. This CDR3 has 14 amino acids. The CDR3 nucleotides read TGTGCCAGCAGTTACTTATCCGGGGCCAACGTCCTGACTTTC. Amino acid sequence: CASSYLSGANVLTF.

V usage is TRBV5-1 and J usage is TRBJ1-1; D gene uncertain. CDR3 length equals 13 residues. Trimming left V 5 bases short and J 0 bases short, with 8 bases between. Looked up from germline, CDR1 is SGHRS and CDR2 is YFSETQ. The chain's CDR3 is CASSSRMNTEAFF. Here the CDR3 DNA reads TGCGCCAGCAGTTCGCGAATGAACACTGAAGCTTTCTTT.